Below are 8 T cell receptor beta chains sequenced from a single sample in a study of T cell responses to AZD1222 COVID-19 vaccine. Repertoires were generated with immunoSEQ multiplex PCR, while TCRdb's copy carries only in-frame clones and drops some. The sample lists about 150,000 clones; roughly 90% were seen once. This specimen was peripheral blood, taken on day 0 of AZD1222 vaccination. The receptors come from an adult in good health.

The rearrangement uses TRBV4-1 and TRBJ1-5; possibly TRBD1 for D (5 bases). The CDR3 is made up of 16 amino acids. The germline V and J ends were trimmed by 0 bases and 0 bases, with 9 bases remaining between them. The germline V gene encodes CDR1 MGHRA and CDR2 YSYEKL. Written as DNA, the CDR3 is TGCGCCAGCAGCCAAGATGAGGGGCCTAGCAATCAGCCCCAGCATTTT. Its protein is CASSQDEGPSNQPQHF.

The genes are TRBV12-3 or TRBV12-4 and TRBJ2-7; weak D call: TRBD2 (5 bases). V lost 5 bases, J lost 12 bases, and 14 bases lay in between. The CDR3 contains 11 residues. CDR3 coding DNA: TGTGCCAGCAGTCCGCAGGAGGTGCGGTACTTC. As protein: CASSPQEVRYF.

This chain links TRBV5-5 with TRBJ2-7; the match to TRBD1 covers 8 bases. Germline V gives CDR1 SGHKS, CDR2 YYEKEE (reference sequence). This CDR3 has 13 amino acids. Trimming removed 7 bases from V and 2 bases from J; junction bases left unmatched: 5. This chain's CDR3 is CASARTGPYEQYF. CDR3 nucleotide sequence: TGTGCCAGCGCCCGGACAGGGCCCTACGAGCAGTACTTC.

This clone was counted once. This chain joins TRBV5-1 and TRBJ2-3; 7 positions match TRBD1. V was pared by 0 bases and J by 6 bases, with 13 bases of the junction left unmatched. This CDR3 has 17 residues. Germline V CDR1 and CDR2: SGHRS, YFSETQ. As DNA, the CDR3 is TGCGCCAGCAGCTTGGAGAACAGGGGTATTCTAACGGATACGCAGTATTTT. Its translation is CASSLENRGILTDTQYF.

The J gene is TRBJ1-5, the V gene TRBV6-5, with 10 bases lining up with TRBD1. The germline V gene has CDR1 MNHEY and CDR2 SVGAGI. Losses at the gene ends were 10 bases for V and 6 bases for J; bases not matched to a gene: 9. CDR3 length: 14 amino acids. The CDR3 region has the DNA TGTGCCACCTCAGACAGGGGGCAGCTTCAGCCCCAGCATTTT. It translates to CATSDRGQLQPQHF.

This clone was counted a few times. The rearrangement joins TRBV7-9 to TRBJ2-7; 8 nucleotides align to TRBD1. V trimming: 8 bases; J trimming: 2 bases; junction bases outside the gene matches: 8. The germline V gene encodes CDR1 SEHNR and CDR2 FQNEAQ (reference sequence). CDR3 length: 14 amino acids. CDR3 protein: CASARDRGAYEQYF. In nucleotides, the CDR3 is TGTGCCAGCGCCAGAGACAGGGGAGCCTACGAGCAGTACTTC.

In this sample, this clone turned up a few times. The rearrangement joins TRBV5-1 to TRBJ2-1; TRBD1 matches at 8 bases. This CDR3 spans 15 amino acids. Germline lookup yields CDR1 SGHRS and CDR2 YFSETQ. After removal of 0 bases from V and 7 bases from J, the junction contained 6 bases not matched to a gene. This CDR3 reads CASSLGPGGMNEQFF. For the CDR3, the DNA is TGCGCCAGCAGCTTGGGGCCAGGGGGCATGAATGAGCAGTTCTTC.

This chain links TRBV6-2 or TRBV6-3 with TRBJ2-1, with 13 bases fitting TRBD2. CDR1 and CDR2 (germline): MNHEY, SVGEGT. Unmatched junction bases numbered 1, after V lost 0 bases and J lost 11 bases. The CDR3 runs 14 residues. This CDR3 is CASSYSGTSGKQFF. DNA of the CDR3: TGTGCCAGCAGTTACTCTGGGACTAGCGGGAAGCAGTTCTTC.